One sample yielded the 6 T cell receptor beta chains listed below, sequenced in a study of blood T cell repertoires in COVID-19. Generated by immunoSEQ multiplex PCR, the TCRdb table keeps only in-frame clones and is missing some. The profile shows under 400,000 clones, 88% of them singletons. The source material was PBMCs or T cells enriched from blood (not recorded which). The origin of the receptors is a woman aged 25 to 39 who had been exposed to COVID-19.

The chain has TRBV19 and TRBJ2-7; 14 bases are shared with TRBD2. The CDR3 covers 15 residues. With V trimmed by 5 bases and J by 5 bases, 5 bases remained unmatched. CDR1 and CDR2 from the germline V gene are LNHDA and SQIVND (reference sequence). The CDR3 is CASSQGLAGVHEQYF. CDR3 DNA: TGTGCCAGTAGTCAGGGACTAGCGGGAGTTCACGAGCAGTACTTC.

This chain links TRBV29-1 with TRBJ2-3; D is ambiguous. Trimming removed 6 bases from V and 2 bases from J, with 12 bases in between. CDR1 is SQVTM and CDR2 is ANQGSEA in the germline V gene. The CDR3 totals 13 residues. The CDR3 nucleotides are TGCAGCGTCATAGAATGGGCCACAGATACGCAGTATTTT. Its translation: CSVIEWATDTQYF.

The chain combines TRBV5-5 with TRBJ1-2; tentative D call: TRBD1 (5 bases). With 2 bases removed from V and 0 bases from J, the gap between germline ends came to 11 bases. Germline V gene data show CDR1 as SGHKS and CDR2 as YYEKEE (reference sequence). This CDR3 comprises 15 residues. CDR3 protein: CASSFLSDTNYGYTF. CDR3 DNA: TGTGCCAGCAGCTTTCTCTCGGACACTAACTATGGCTACACCTTC. Full variable domain (outside the CDR3, taken from reference TRBV5-5 and TRBJ1-2): DAGVTQSPTHLIKTRGQQVTLRCSPISGHKSVSWYQQVLGQGPQFIFQYYEKEERGRGNFPDRFSARQFPNYSSELNVNALLLGDSALYLCASSFLSDTNYGYTFGSGTRLTVV.

This clone came up once. J is TRBJ1-1 and V is TRBV14; D gene uncertain. The germline V and J ends were trimmed by 6 bases and 1 base, with 21 bases remaining between them. Germline loops: CDR1 SGHDN, CDR2 FVKESK. CDR3 length equals 17 residues. The CDR3 loop reads CASSRGGLGRPNTEAFF. Here the CDR3 DNA reads TGTGCCAGCAGTCGGGGAGGCCTCGGACGGCCGAACACTGAAGCTTTCTTT.

Written as DNA, the CDR3 is TGTGCCACCAGTGATTTAGTCATCCAGAGTAGCTCACCCCTCCACTTT. Protein sequence: CATSDLVIQSSSPLHF. J is TRBJ1-6 and V is TRBV24-1; D unresolved. The length of the CDR3 is 16 residues. CDR1 is KGHDR and CDR2 is SFDVKD in the germline V gene. Trimming took 1 base from V and 10 from J, leaving 16 bases between them.

This chain joins TRBV3-1 (or the pseudogene TRBV3-2) and TRBJ2-5; TRBD1 matches at 9 bases. The germline V gene has CDR1 LGHDT and CDR2 YNNKEL (reference sequence). Germline trimming cut 5 bases from V and 4 bases from J; bases unmatched to any gene: 5. This CDR3 is built from 14 residues. The CDR3 reads CASSTRQGGETQYF. For the CDR3, the DNA is TGTGCCAGCAGCACTCGACAGGGGGGAGAGACCCAGTACTTC.